Listed below are T cell receptor beta chains from one sample, sequenced in a study of IL-17A CD8 T cells in psoriatic arthritis synovium. Method: immunoSEQ multiplex PCR; TCRdb's copy keeps in-frame clones and lacks some. The sample consists of under 1,500 clones, less than 75% of them appearing once. Specimen: IL-17A+ (IFN-gamma+/-) memory CD8+ T cells from synovial fluid. These receptors came from a human donor with psoriatic arthritis. Both conserved end residues are part of each CDR3. The D gene is left open where the match is weak. Expanded clones get a size class; other rows say once, few or many, or leave the size out.

>TRBV10-1|hyperexpanded|TRBJ2-2|TRBD2
CASSEATSGNTGELFF
TGCGCCAGCAGTGAAGCGACTAGCGGGAACACCGGGGAGCTGTTTTTT
>TRBV2|.|TRBJ2-6|.
CASSPIQSRANVLTF
TGTGCCAGCAGTCCGATACAAAGTCGGGCCAACGTCCTGACTTTC
>TRBV1|.|TRBJ2-5|.
CTSSQDPSGGRQETQYF
TGCACCAGCAGCCAAGATCCCAGCGGGGGCCGCCAAGAGACCCAGTACTTC
>TRBV7-6|.|TRBJ1-5|TRBD1
CASSRDSYSNQPQHF
TGTGCCAGCAGCCGGGACAGCTATAGCAATCAGCCCCAGCATTTT
>TRBV4-1|.|TRBJ2-7|.
CASSHLQGNEQYF
TGCGCCAGCAGCCACCTCCAGGGTAACGAGCAGTACTTC
>TRBV11-2|once|TRBJ1-1|.
CASSLGPGPNTEAFF
TGTGCCAGCAGCTTAGGACCGGGACCCAACACTGAAGCTTTCTTT
>TRBV4-1|.|TRBJ2-7|.
CASSQRSGGEQYF
TGCGCCAGCAGCCAACGGTCCGGAGGCGAGCAGTACTTC
>TRBV29-1|.|TRBJ1-2|TRBD1
CSAHRGESYGYTF
TGCAGCGCTCACAGGGGGGAGAGCTATGGCTACACCTTC
>TRBV5-8|.|TRBJ2-7|.
CASSFQGYGYEQYF
TGTGCCAGCAGCTTTCAGGGTTATGGCTACGAGCAGTACTTC
>TRBV7-9|.|TRBJ2-1|.
CASSLRSGGYYNEQFF
TGTGCCAGCAGCTTAAGGTCAGGGGGGTACTACAATGAGCAGTTCTTC